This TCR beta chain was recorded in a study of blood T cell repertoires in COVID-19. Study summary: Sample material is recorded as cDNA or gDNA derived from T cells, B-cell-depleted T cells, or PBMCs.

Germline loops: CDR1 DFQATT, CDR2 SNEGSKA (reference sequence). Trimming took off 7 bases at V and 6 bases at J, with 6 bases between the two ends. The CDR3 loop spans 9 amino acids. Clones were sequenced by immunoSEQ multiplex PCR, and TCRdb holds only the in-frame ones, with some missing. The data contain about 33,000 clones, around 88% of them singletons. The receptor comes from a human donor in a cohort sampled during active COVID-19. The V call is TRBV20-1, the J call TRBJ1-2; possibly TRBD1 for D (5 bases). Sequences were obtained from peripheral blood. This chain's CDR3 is CSEGDGYTF. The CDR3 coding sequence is TGCAGTGAAGGGGATGGCTACACCTTC.